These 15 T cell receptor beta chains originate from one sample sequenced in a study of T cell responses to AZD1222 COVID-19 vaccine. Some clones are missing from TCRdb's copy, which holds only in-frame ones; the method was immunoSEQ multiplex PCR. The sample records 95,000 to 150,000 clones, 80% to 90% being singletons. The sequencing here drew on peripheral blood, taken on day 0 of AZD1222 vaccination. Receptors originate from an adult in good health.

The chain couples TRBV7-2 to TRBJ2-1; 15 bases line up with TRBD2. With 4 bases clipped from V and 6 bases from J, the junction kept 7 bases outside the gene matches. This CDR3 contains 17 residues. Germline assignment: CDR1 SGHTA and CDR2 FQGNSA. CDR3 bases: TGTGCCAGCAGCTCAGCCGGGACTAGCGGGAGGCCCAATGAGCAGTTCTTC. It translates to CASSSAGTSGRPNEQFF.

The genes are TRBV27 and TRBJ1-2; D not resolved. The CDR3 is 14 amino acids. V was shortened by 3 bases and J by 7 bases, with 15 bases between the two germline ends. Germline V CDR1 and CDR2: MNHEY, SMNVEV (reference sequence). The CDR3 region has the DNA TGTGCCAGCAGTTTCACAGCTACTATGAGTGGCTACACCTTC. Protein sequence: CASSFTATMSGYTF.

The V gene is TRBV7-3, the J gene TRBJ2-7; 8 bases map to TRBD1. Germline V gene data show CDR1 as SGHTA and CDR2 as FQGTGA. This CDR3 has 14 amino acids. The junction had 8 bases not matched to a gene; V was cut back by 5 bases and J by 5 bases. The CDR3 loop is CASSQGGQANEQYF. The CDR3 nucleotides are TGTGCCAGCAGCCAGGGGGGACAGGCGAACGAGCAGTACTTC.

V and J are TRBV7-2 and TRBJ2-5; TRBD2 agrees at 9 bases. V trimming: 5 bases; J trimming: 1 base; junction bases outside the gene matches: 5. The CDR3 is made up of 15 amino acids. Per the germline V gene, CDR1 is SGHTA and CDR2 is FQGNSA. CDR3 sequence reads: CASSPSGRTQETQYF. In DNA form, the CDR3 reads TGTGCCAGCAGCCCCAGCGGGAGGACCCAAGAGACCCAGTACTTC.

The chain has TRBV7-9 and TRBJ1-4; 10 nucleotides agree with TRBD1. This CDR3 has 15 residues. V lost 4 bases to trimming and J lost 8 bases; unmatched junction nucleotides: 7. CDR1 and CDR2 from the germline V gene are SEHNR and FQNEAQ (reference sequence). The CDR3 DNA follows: TGTGCCAGCAGCTCTCGAGACAGGGGGCAGGAAAAACTGTTTTTT. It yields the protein CASSSRDRGQEKLFF.

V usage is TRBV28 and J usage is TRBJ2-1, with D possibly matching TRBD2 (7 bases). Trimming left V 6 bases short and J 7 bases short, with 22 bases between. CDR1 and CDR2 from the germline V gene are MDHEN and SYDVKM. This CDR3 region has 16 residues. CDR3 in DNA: TGTGCCAGCAGCCTGCCGGGGGCGGGAGTTCGGAATGAGCAGTTCTTC. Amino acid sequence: CASSLPGAGVRNEQFF.

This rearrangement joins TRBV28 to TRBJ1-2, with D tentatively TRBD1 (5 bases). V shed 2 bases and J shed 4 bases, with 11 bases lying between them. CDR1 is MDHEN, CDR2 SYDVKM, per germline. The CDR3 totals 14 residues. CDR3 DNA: TGTGCCAGCAGTTTAGCCGACAGAAGCTATGGCTACACCTTC. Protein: CASSLADRSYGYTF.

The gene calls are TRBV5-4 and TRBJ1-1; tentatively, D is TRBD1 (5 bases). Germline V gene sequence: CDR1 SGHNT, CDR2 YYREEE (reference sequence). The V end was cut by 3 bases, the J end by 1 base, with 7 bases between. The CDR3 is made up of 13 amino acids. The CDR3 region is CASSSGQNTEAFF. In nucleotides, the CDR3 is TGTGCCAGCAGCTCCGGACAGAACACTGAAGCTTTCTTT.

This CDR3 reads CASSSSRVYNEQFF. The CDR3 DNA sequence: TGTGCCAGCAGCTCGAGTAGGGTTTACAATGAGCAGTTCTTC. The V and J genes are TRBV7-2 and TRBJ2-1, with unresolved D. Looked up from germline, CDR1 is SGHTA and CDR2 is FQGNSA. The V and J ends lost 4 bases and 4 bases respectively, with 11 bases between them. CDR3 length equals 14 residues. The whole variable domain, remainder taken from reference TRBV7-2 and TRBJ2-1, is GAGVSQSPSNKVTEKGKDVELRCDPISGHTALYWYRQSLGQGLEFLIYFQGNSAPDKSGLPSDRFSAERTGGSVSTLTIQRTQQEDSAVYLCASSSSRVYNEQFFGPGTRLTVL.

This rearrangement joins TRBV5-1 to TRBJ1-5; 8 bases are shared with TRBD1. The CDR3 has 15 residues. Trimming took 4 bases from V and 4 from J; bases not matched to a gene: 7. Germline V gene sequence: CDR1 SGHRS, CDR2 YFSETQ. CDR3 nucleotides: TGCGCCAGCAGCGCCGAGACAGGGGCGAATCAGCCCCAGCATTTT. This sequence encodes CASSAETGANQPQHF.

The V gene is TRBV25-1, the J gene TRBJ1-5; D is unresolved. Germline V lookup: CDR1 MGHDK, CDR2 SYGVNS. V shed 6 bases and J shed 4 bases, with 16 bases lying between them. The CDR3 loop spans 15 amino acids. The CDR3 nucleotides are TGTGCCAGCAGCTCCACGTCGGTGGGTAATCAGCCCCAGCATTTT. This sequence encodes CASSSTSVGNQPQHF.

CDR3 sequence (DNA): TGCGCCAGCAGCTTGAGGCTTGAAAAACTGTTTTTT. Amino acids: CASSLRLEKLFF. The chain uses TRBV5-1 and TRBJ1-4; no clear D. Germline V gives CDR1 SGHRS, CDR2 YFSETQ. The CDR3 contains 12 residues. Trimming shortened V by 1 base and J by 7 bases, and 5 bases separated the two germline ends.

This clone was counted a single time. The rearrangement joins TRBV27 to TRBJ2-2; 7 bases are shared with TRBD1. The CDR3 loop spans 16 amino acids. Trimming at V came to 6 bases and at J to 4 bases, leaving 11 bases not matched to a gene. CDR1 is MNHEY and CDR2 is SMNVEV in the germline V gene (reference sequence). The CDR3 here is CASRPPDRRSTGELFF. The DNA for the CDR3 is TGTGCCAGCAGACCACCGGACAGGAGGTCCACCGGGGAGCTGTTTTTT.

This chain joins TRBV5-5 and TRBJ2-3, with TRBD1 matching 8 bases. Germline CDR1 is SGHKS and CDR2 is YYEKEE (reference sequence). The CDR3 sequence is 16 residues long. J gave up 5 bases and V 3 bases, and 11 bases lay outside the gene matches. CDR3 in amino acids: CASSSSTGVWGDTQYF. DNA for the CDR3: TGTGCCAGCAGCTCCTCGACAGGGGTTTGGGGAGATACGCAGTATTTT.

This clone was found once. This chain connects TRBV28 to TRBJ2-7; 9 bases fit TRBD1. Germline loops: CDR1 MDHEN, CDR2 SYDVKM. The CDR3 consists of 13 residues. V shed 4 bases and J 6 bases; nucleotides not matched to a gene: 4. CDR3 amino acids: CASSWDRVVEQYF. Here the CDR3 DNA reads TGTGCCAGCAGTTGGGACAGGGTAGTCGAGCAGTACTTC.